The clone carrying this TCR beta chain was picked up one time. Its cognate antigen is unknown. This entry belongs to a study of shared clonotypes between healthy human individuals. Study summary: For every donor, three CD4 naive, three CD4 memory, two CD8 naive and one CD8 memory plates were used.

There were no recent acute infections or vaccinations among the donors, who were healthy HIV-negative adults. General study findings and limits: Rarefaction showed sorted-subset sequencing was incomplete despite large depth.

Germline V lookup: CDR1 ENHRY, CDR2 SYGVKD. Deletions cut 10 bases from V and 0 bases from J, with 14 bases between. This CDR3 has 14 amino acids. Once extracted for a subset, genomic DNA was divided evenly among several immunoSEQ plates. Produced via immunoSEQ multiplex PCR; TCRdb's table is partial and in-frame only. The table includes about 520,000 clones, approximately 94% detected once. The specimen was naive CD4+ T cells sorted from blood. Regarding subset: CD45RA+ positively selected. The chain has TRBV10-3 and TRBJ2-3; D possibly corresponds to TRBD1 (6 bases). This receptor was identified in a woman in her twenties or thirties in good health. The CDR3 region is CATRQASSTDTQYF. In DNA, the CDR3 is TGTGCCACCCGACAGGCATCTAGCACAGATACGCAGTATTTT.